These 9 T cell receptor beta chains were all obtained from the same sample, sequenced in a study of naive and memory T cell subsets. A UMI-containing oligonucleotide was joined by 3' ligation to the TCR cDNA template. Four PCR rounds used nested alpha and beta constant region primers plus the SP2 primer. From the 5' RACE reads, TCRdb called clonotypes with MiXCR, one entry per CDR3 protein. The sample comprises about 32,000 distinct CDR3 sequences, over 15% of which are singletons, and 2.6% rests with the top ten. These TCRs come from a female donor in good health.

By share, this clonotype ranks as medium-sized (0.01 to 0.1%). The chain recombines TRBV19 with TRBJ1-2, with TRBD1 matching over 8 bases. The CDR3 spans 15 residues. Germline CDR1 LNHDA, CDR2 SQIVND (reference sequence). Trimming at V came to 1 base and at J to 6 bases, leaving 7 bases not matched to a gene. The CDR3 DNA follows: TGTGCCAGTAGTATAGTACCAGGGGGCATAGATGGCTACACCTTC. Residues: CASSIVPGGIDGYTF.

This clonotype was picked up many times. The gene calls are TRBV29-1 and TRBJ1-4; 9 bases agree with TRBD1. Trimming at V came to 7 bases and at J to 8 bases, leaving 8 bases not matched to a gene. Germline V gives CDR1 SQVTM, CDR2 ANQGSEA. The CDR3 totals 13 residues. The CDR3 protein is CSANRGRSEKLFF. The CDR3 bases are TGCAGCGCGAACAGGGGGCGCAGCGAAAAACTGTTTTTT.

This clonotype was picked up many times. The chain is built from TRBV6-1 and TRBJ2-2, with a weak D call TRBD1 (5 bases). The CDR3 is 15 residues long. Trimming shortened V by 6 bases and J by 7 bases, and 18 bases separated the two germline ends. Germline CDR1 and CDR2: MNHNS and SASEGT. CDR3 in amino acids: CASREPRGQGGELFF. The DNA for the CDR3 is TGTGCCAGCAGGGAACCACGAGGACAAGGCGGGGAGCTGTTTTTT.

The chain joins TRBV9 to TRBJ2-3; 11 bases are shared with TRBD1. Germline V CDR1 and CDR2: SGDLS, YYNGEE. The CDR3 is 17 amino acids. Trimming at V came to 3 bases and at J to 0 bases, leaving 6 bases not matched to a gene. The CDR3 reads CASSALGQGASTDTQYF. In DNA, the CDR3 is TGTGCCAGCAGCGCCCTTGGACAGGGGGCTAGCACAGATACGCAGTATTTT.

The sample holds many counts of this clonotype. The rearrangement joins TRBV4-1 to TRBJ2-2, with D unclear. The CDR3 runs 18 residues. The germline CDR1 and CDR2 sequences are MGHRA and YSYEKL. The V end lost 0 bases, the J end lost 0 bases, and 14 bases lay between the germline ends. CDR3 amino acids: CASSQDEPTVANTGELFF. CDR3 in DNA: TGCGCCAGCAGCCAAGATGAGCCCACTGTCGCGAACACCGGGGAGCTGTTTTTT.

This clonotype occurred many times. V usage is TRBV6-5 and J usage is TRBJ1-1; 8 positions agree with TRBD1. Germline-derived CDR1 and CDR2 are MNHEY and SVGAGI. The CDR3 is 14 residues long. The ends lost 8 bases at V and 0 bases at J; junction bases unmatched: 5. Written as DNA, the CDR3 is TGTGCCAGCCAGGACAGGGCCTTGAACACTGAAGCTTTCTTT. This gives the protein CASQDRALNTEAFF.

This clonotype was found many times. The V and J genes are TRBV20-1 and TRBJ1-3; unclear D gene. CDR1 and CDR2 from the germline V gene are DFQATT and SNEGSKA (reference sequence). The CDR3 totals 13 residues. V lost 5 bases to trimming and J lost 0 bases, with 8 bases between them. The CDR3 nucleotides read TGCAGTGCTGCCGGCTTCTCTGGAAACACCATATATTTT. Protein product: CSAAGFSGNTIYF.

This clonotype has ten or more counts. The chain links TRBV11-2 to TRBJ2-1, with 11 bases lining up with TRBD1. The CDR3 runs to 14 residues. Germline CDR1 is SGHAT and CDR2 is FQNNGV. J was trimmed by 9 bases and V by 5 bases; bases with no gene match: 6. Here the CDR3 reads CASSPDRGRFEQFF. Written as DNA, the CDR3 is TGTGCCAGCAGCCCGGACAGGGGGCGCTTTGAGCAGTTCTTC. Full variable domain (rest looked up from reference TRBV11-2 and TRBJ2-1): EAGVAQSPRYKIIEKRQSVAFWCNPISGHATLYWYQQILGQGPKLLIQFQNNGVVDDSQLPKDRFSAERLKGVDSTLKIQPAKLEDSAVYLCASSPDRGRFEQFFGPGTRLTVL.

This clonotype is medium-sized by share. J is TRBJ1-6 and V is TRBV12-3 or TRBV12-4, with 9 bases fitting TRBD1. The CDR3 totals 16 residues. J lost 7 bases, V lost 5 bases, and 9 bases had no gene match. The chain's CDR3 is CASSTGQGLRNSPLHF. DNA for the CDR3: TGTGCCAGCAGTACCGGACAGGGGTTGAGAAATTCACCCCTCCACTTT.